Presented here are 29 T cell receptor beta chains from one specimen sequenced in a study of cytomegalovirus exposure and HLA in healthy donors. 13 Jbeta primers and 60 Vbeta primers were used for the PCR. Method: immunoSEQ multiplex PCR; TCRdb's copy keeps in-frame clones and lacks some. The sample has 190,000 or so clones, roughly 83% seen once. What was sequenced was PBMCs. These receptors were collected from a male donor in good health and CMV-seropositive.

This clone occurred a few times. Here the CDR3 reads CASSLGVTSGRMRQDTQYF. The DNA for the CDR3 is TGTGCCAGCAGCTTAGGGGTGACTAGCGGGAGGATGCGTCAAGATACGCAGTATTTT. The V and J genes are TRBV7-9 and TRBJ2-3; 13 nucleotides match TRBD2. Germline CDR1 SEHNR, CDR2 FQNEAQ (reference sequence). With V trimmed by 1 base and J by 5 bases, 12 bases remained unmatched. The CDR3 contains 19 residues.

The chain is built from TRBV5-4 and TRBJ2-7; D possibly corresponds to TRBD1 (5 bases). The CDR3 contains 14 residues. The germline CDR1 and CDR2 sequences are SGHNT and YYREEE (reference sequence). Trimming pared 5 bases from V and 7 bases from J, leaving 19 bases between. The CDR3 spells CASRWTPATKEQYF. CDR3 DNA sequence: TGTGCCAGCAGGTGGACACCGGCTACGAAGGAGCAGTACTTC.

CDR3 amino acids: CASSLGPGVGYNEQFF. In nucleotides, the CDR3 is TGTGCCAGCAGCTTAGGACCGGGGGTAGGGTACAATGAGCAGTTCTTC. The chain uses TRBV7-9 and TRBJ2-1; D possibly corresponds to TRBD2 (6 bases). CDR3 size: 16 residues. V gave up 1 base and J gave up 4 bases, with 14 bases separating them. CDR1 and CDR2 from the germline V gene are SEHNR and FQNEAQ (reference sequence).

Comment on this clone: The junction differs from germline at one of its ends, possibly a read error. The rearrangement uses TRBV10-3 and TRBJ2-7; possibly TRBD2 for D (7 bases). The CDR3 length is 11 residues. Germline values: CDR1 ENHRY, CDR2 SYGVKD. The CDR3 sequence is CAIKGGAERYF. CDR3 bases: TGTGCCATAAAAGGGGGGGCCGAGCGGTACTTC.

V and J are TRBV7-2 and TRBJ2-1; 7 nucleotides align to TRBD1. Germline CDR1 is SGHTA and CDR2 is FQGNSA. This CDR3 is 14 amino acids long. Trimming removed 5 bases from V and 5 bases from J; junction bases left unmatched: 6. The CDR3 sequence is CASSPSTGDNEQFF. Written as DNA, the CDR3 is TGTGCCAGCAGCCCGTCTACAGGGGACAATGAGCAGTTCTTC.

This clone occurred a few times. The rearrangement joins TRBV5-6 to TRBJ2-2; D perhaps matches TRBD1 (6 bases). The CDR3 sequence is 15 residues long. Germline-derived CDR1 and CDR2 are SGHDT and YYEEEE. Trimming cost V 0 bases and J 1 base, with 7 bases left between them. This CDR3 is CASSLGQVNTGELFF. The CDR3 bases are TGTGCCAGCAGCTTGGGACAGGTGAACACCGGGGAGCTGTTTTTT.

This clone was found once. The chain is built from TRBV19 and TRBJ2-1, with D tentatively TRBD2 (6 bases). This CDR3 has 15 amino acids. Germline V gives CDR1 LNHDA, CDR2 SQIVND (reference sequence). V gave up 6 bases and J gave up 7 bases, with 19 bases separating them. The CDR3 loop is CASRTGAIQVNEQFF. The CDR3 coding sequence is TGTGCCAGTAGAACGGGAGCTATACAGGTGAATGAGCAGTTCTTC.

V gene TRBV6-6 combines with J gene TRBJ1-5; the D is unclear. The CDR3 covers 13 residues. Deletions cut 10 bases from V and 0 bases from J, with 10 bases between. Germline V lookup: CDR1 MNHNY, CDR2 SVGAGI (reference sequence). The CDR3 DNA reads TGTGCCATTTCAGGAAATAGCAATCAGCCCCAGCATTTT. This translates into CAISGNSNQPQHF.

The rearrangement joins TRBV4-3 to TRBJ1-1; D unclear. Trimming removed 4 bases from V and 2 bases from J, with 11 bases in between. The CDR3 has 14 residues. CDR1 is LGHNA, CDR2 YSLEER, per germline. CDR3 bases: TGCGCCAGCAGCCTCTCCCCCCCCAACACTGAAGCTTTCTTT. Translation: CASSLSPPNTEAFF.

The chain couples TRBV7-9 to TRBJ2-2; TRBD1 agrees at 12 bases. Losses at the gene ends were 1 base for V and 6 bases for J; bases not matched to a gene: 3. Germline V gene data show CDR1 as SEHNR and CDR2 as FQNEAQ (reference sequence). This CDR3 is 16 amino acids long. CDR3 region: CASSLDGTGGAGELFF. For the CDR3, the DNA is TGTGCCAGCAGCTTAGATGGGACAGGGGGCGCCGGGGAGCTGTTTTTT.

This clone was detected only once. This rearrangement joins TRBV5-1 to TRBJ2-7; tentative D call: TRBD2 (7 bases). In germline, CDR1 is SGHRS, CDR2 YFSETQ. CDR3 length equals 14 residues. The V end was cut by 4 bases, the J end by 3 bases, with 14 bases between. The CDR3 DNA sequence: TGCGCCAGCAGCAGGGGGGGTGATTACTACGAGCAGTACTTC. Amino acids: CASSRGGDYYEQYF.

On this clone itself: Other nucleotide sequences in the sample specify the same CDR3. The chain links TRBV6-5 to TRBJ2-1; 11 nucleotides match TRBD2. CDR3 length: 15 residues. Germline CDR1 and CDR2: MNHEY and SVGAGI. V was pared by 6 bases and J by 4 bases, with 5 bases of the junction left unmatched. The CDR3 DNA follows: TGTGCCAGCAGACCACTAGCGGGGGTGTACAATGAGCAGTTCTTC. This encodes CASRPLAGVYNEQFF.

The V gene is TRBV7-3, the J gene TRBJ1-1; no definite D call. This CDR3 is built from 14 residues. The germline gives CDR1 SGHTA, CDR2 FQGTGA. Trimming stripped 0 bases from V and 2 bases from J, with 7 bases between. The CDR3 nucleotides are TGTGCCAGCAGCTTAACGGGGAGAAACACTGAAGCTTTCTTT. Translating gives CASSLTGRNTEAFF.

The V call is TRBV7-9, the J call TRBJ2-2; possible D gene TRBD1, 5 bases. Germline CDR1 reads SEHNR; CDR2 reads FQNEAQ (reference sequence). This CDR3 has 15 residues. V shed 10 bases and J shed 4 bases, with 19 bases lying between them. This CDR3 is CATSPRMGLTGELFF. CDR3 coding DNA: TGTGCCACTTCCCCCAGAATGGGGCTCACCGGGGAGCTGTTTTTT.

The V and J genes are TRBV30 and TRBJ2-2, with 7 bases identical to TRBD1. Germline V gives CDR1 GTSNPN, CDR2 SVGIG (reference sequence). V lost 4 bases, J lost 1 base, and 6 bases stayed unmatched. The CDR3 contains 15 residues. The CDR3: CAWKRQGQNTGELFF. The CDR3 region has the DNA TGTGCCTGGAAGAGACAGGGTCAGAACACCGGGGAGCTGTTTTTT.

The rearrangement joins TRBV7-9 to TRBJ2-7, with D possibly being TRBD2 (6 bases). Germline loops: CDR1 SEHNR, CDR2 FQNEAQ (reference sequence). V lost 5 bases, J lost 3 bases, and 17 bases lay in between. This CDR3 has 15 amino acids. Here the CDR3 DNA reads TGTGCCAGCAGCCAGGGACTCCTTGAGGACTACGAGCAGTACTTC. Amino acid sequence: CASSQGLLEDYEQYF.

V usage is TRBV6-5 and J usage is TRBJ1-1; unclear D gene. V gave up 7 bases and J gave up 4 bases, with 16 bases separating them. This CDR3 comprises 14 residues. The germline gives CDR1 MNHEY, CDR2 SVGAGI. The CDR3 region is CASTLLEAGTEAFF. DNA for the CDR3: TGTGCCAGCACCCTACTGGAGGCCGGCACTGAAGCTTTCTTT.

This clone was seen only a few times. The chain is built from TRBV5-6 and TRBJ1-2, with 10 bases identical to TRBD1. This CDR3 has 13 amino acids. The junction had 4 bases not matched to a gene; V was cut back by 3 bases and J by 8 bases. The germline gives CDR1 SGHDT, CDR2 YYEEEE. For the CDR3, the DNA is TGTGCCAGCAGCTGGGGGACAGGGGAAGGCTACACCTTC. Translated: CASSWGTGEGYTF.

The chain joins TRBV7-2 to TRBJ2-7; 8 bases align to TRBD1. Germline lookup yields CDR1 SGHTA and CDR2 FQGNSA. The CDR3 has 16 residues. With 2 bases clipped from V and 3 bases from J, the junction kept 9 bases outside the gene matches. The CDR3 reads CASSLFRQGSGYEQYF. The CDR3 coding sequence is TGTGCCAGCAGCTTATTCCGACAGGGGTCTGGCTACGAGCAGTACTTC.

Only one count was recorded for this clone. The chain combines TRBV19 with TRBJ1-5; no firm D call. V gave up 3 bases and J gave up 3 bases, with 6 bases separating them. This CDR3 comprises 13 residues. The germline V gene has CDR1 LNHDA and CDR2 SQIVND (reference sequence). The CDR3 nucleotides are TGTGCCAGTAGTATCCAGGACAATCAGCCCCAGCATTTT. Amino acids: CASSIQDNQPQHF.

This clone was detected a few times. V and J are TRBV7-2 and TRBJ2-7; 12 positions agree with TRBD2. Germline CDR1 and CDR2: SGHTA and FQGNSA. The V segment lost 5 bases and the J segment 7 bases; nucleotides outside the gene matches: 12. The CDR3 loop spans 16 amino acids. In DNA form, the CDR3 reads TGTGCCAGCAGCCCAGACGGACTAGCGGGGTTGGTGGAGCAGTACTTC. It specifies CASSPDGLAGLVEQYF.

Here the CDR3 reads CASRFRILQNYEQYF. The DNA for the CDR3 is TGTGCAAGTCGATTTCGAATCCTCCAGAACTACGAGCAGTACTTC. The chain combines TRBV12-2 with TRBJ2-7; no check of the table's D call, TRBD1, against the DNA was made. TRBV12-2 has pseudogene status. The CDR3 runs to 15 residues.

As DNA, the CDR3 is TGCGCCAGCAGGGAGGGGCCCGGGAGTGAGCAGTACTTC. It is translated as CASREGPGSEQYF. This chain links TRBV5-1 with TRBJ2-7, with a possible D match to TRBD2 (6 bases). The CDR3 is 13 amino acids. V lost 5 bases to trimming and J lost 7 bases, with 16 bases between them. Germline V gene sequence: CDR1 SGHRS, CDR2 YFSETQ.

The V and J genes are TRBV5-1 and TRBJ1-2; D is unclear. Per germline, CDR1 SGHRS and CDR2 YFSETQ. CDR3 size: 15 residues. V lost 4 bases to trimming and J lost 4 bases, with 17 bases between them. CDR3 nucleotide sequence: TGCGCCAGCAGCCCACGACCCCAGGCAGCCTATGGCTACACCTTC. Protein sequence: CASSPRPQAAYGYTF.

The chain recombines TRBV11-2 with TRBJ1-5, with D maybe TRBD1 (5 bases). The length of the CDR3 is 16 residues. Per germline, CDR1 SGHAT and CDR2 FQNNGV. Trimming left V 1 base short and J 2 bases short, with 12 bases between. CDR3 loop: CASSLVVGQGNQPQHF. The CDR3, as DNA: TGTGCCAGCAGCTTAGTGGTGGGGCAAGGCAATCAGCCCCAGCATTTT. Supplemented by reference TRBV11-2 and TRBJ1-5, the full variable domain reads EAGVAQSPRYKIIEKRQSVAFWCNPISGHATLYWYQQILGQGPKLLIQFQNNGVVDDSQLPKDRFSAERLKGVDSTLKIQPAKLEDSAVYLCASSLVVGQGNQPQHFGDGTRLSIL.

The gene calls are TRBV5-4 and TRBJ2-7, with TRBD1 as a possible D gene (6 bases). The V end lost 5 bases, the J end lost 4 bases, and 10 bases lay between the germline ends. CDR3 length equals 12 residues. The germline V gene has CDR1 SGHNT and CDR2 YYREEE (reference sequence). DNA of the CDR3: TGTGCCAGCAGTCTGGGACAATACGAGCAGTACTTC. The encoded protein is CASSLGQYEQYF.

The chain couples TRBV4-3 to TRBJ2-1, with 11 positions matching TRBD2. The germline gives CDR1 LGHNA, CDR2 YSLEER. The CDR3 extends over 14 amino acids. V dropped 4 bases and J dropped 4; count of bases not matched to a gene: 0. Here the CDR3 reads CASSRTSGYNEQFF. The CDR3 DNA follows: TGCGCCAGCAGCCGGACTAGCGGGTACAATGAGCAGTTCTTC.

A few counts support this clone. The rearrangement links TRBV2 to TRBJ2-1; 11 bases are a match to TRBD2. CDR1 and CDR2 from the germline V gene are SNHLY and FYNNEI. The ends lost 7 bases at V and 2 bases at J; junction bases unmatched: 7. This CDR3 comprises 16 residues. This CDR3 is CASTFIAGGPYNEQFF. DNA of the CDR3: TGTGCCAGCACCTTTATAGCGGGAGGGCCCTACAATGAGCAGTTCTTC. The entire variable domain, with the rest obtained from reference TRBV2 and TRBJ2-1, is as follows: EPEVTQTPSHQVTQMGQEVILRCVPISNHLYFYWYRQILGQKVEFLVSFYNNEISEKSEIFDDQFSVERPDGSNFTLKIRSTKLEDSAMYFCASTFIAGGPYNEQFFGPGTRLTVL.

The chain uses TRBV9 and TRBJ2-6; D is undetermined. CDR3 size: 16 residues. The germline V and J ends were trimmed by 4 bases and 1 base, with 12 bases remaining between them. Germline assignment: CDR1 SGDLS and CDR2 YYNGEE. CDR3 in amino acids: CASSPQIISGANVLTF. The CDR3, as DNA: TGTGCCAGCAGCCCCCAGATTATTTCTGGGGCCAACGTCCTGACTTTC.